The 8 T cell receptor beta chains given below trace back to one sample, sequenced in a study of T cell responses to AZD1222 COVID-19 vaccine. Repertoires were generated with immunoSEQ multiplex PCR, while TCRdb's copy carries only in-frame clones and drops some. The sample shows about 78,000 clones, 82% of them seen only once. Sequenced here: peripheral blood, sampled on day 0 of AZD1222 vaccination. The receptors were gathered from an adult in good health.

The CDR3 DNA follows: TGTGCCAGCAGCTTACAAGGGATGGGAGAGACCCAGTACTTC. This codes for CASSLQGMGETQYF. The rearrangement uses TRBV7-2 and TRBJ2-5; D remains unclear. This CDR3 spans 14 amino acids. The germline V gene encodes CDR1 SGHTA and CDR2 FQGNSA. V lost 2 bases to trimming and J lost 4 bases, with 11 bases between them.

The rearrangement uses TRBV6-1 and TRBJ1-5; a weak D match, TRBD1 (6 bases). The CDR3 length is 16 residues. Germline V gives CDR1 MNHNS, CDR2 SASEGT. Trimming cost V 3 bases and J 7 bases, with 19 bases left between them. The CDR3 DNA is TGTGCCAGCAGTGATACGGTAGGCAGGGGTGAACAGCCCCAGCATTTT. Protein sequence: CASSDTVGRGEQPQHF.

The chain links TRBV4-2 to TRBJ2-2; TRBD1 might be the D (5 bases). Germline V lookup: CDR1 LGHNA, CDR2 YNFKEQ. V lost 8 bases and J lost 7, with 11 bases in between. This CDR3 spans 12 amino acids. Here the CDR3 DNA reads TGTGCCAGCGGTGTGCAGGGCGGGGAGCTGTTTTTT. This translates into CASGVQGGELFF.

The V and J genes are TRBV28 and TRBJ1-1; D perhaps matches TRBD1 (5 bases). This CDR3 contains 15 residues. Between the trimmed V and J ends, which lost 6 bases and 1 base, there was a span of 15 bases. Germline V lookup: CDR1 MDHEN, CDR2 SYDVKM. The CDR3, as DNA: TGTGCCAGCAGCCTTACCGGGACTCAGAACACTGAAGCTTTCTTT. Translated: CASSLTGTQNTEAFF.

The chain uses TRBV6-5 and TRBJ1-1, with 11 nucleotides matching TRBD1. Trimming at V came to 8 bases and at J to 1 base, leaving 6 bases not matched to a gene. Germline loops: CDR1 MNHEY, CDR2 SVGAGI. The CDR3 has 15 amino acids. The CDR3 is CASAGQGASNTEAFF. The CDR3 DNA reads TGTGCCAGCGCAGGACAGGGGGCCTCGAACACTGAAGCTTTCTTT.

The chain is built from TRBV3-1 (or the pseudogene TRBV3-2) and TRBJ2-7; tentative D call: TRBD1 (6 bases). The germline V gene has CDR1 LGHDT and CDR2 YNNKEL (reference sequence). Trimming cost V 3 bases and J 2 bases, with 14 bases left between them. CDR3 size: 15 residues. The CDR3 nucleotides read TGTGCCAGCAGCCACAGGGGACAAACCCCCTACGAGCAGTACTTC. Protein product: CASSHRGQTPYEQYF.

The chain is built from TRBV6-6 and TRBJ1-5, with 10 bases that match TRBD1. Germline CDR1 MNHNY, CDR2 SVGAGI (reference sequence). The CDR3 has 15 residues. V dropped 6 bases and J dropped 9; count of bases not matched to a gene: 11. The CDR3 reads CASREKGQGRGPQHF. The CDR3 region has the DNA TGTGCCAGCAGAGAAAAGGGACAGGGGCGGGGGCCCCAGCATTTT.

The chain carries TRBV6-5 and TRBJ1-2; 8 nucleotides agree with TRBD1. Looked up from germline, CDR1 is MNHEY and CDR2 is SVGAGI. The CDR3 contains 15 residues. With 2 bases clipped from V and 3 bases from J, the junction kept 5 bases outside the gene matches. The CDR3 protein is CASSYAGGAYYGYTF. The CDR3 DNA follows: TGTGCCAGCAGTTACGCAGGGGGCGCTTACTATGGCTACACCTTC.